Each of the 27 T cell receptor beta chains below was sequenced from the same sample in a study of shared clonotypes between healthy human individuals. Data came from immunoSEQ multiplex PCR; TCRdb stores just in-frame clones and leaves some out. This sample has under 2.5 million clones; around 93% occur once, and the top ten carry 0.37%. Sequenced input: naive CD4+ T cells from PBMCs. Described subset: CD45RA+ positively selected. Receptor source: a man aged 18 to 35 in good health. Some clones in this sample may be carry-over from other donors' samples.

The chain has TRBV7-3 and TRBJ2-2, with 8 bases that match TRBD2. CDR3 size: 17 residues. The junction had 11 bases not matched to a gene; V was cut back by 5 bases and J by 3 bases. CDR1 is SGHTA and CDR2 is FQGTGA in the germline V gene. CDR3 sequence: CASSREVASGYTGELFF. Here the CDR3 DNA reads TGTGCCAGCAGCCGCGAGGTGGCTAGCGGGTACACCGGGGAGCTGTTTTTT. The complete variable domain, with remaining parts taken from reference TRBV7-3 and TRBJ2-2, reads GAGVSQTPSNKVTEKGKYVELRCDPISGHTALYWYRQSLGQGPEFLIYFQGTGAADDSGLPNDRFFAVRPEGSVSTLKIQRTERGDSAVYLCASSREVASGYTGELFFGEGSRLTVL.

On this clone itself: At the DNA level, this CDR3 is encoded by other sequences in the same sample as well. The chain employs TRBV9 and TRBJ1-5, with 7 nucleotides matching TRBD1. Germline V gene sequence: CDR1 SGDLS, CDR2 YYNGEE. Trimming removed 0 bases from V and 5 bases from J; junction bases left unmatched: 5. The CDR3 runs to 15 residues. The CDR3 here is CASSVGQGVDQPQHF. CDR3 bases: TGTGCCAGCAGCGTAGGACAGGGAGTAGATCAGCCCCAGCATTTT.

CDR3 loop: CATMADQETQYF. CDR3 nucleotide sequence: TGTGCCACCATGGCGGACCAAGAGACCCAGTACTTC. The chain is built from TRBV28 and TRBJ2-5; D not certain. V lost 10 bases, J lost 0 bases, and 9 bases lay in between. This CDR3 is built from 12 residues. The germline V gene encodes CDR1 MDHEN and CDR2 SYDVKM. The whole variable domain, remainder taken from reference TRBV28 and TRBJ2-5, is DVKVTQSSRYLVKRTGEKVFLECVQDMDHENMFWYRQDPGLGLRLIYFSYDVKMKEKGDIPEGYSVSREKKERFSLILESASTNQTSMYLCATMADQETQYFGPGTRLLVL.

The table lists this clone with a count of one. The chain is built from TRBV9 and TRBJ2-3, with TRBD2 matching 11 bases. V lost 3 bases to trimming and J lost 4 bases; unmatched junction nucleotides: 10. The CDR3 runs 17 residues. Germline V gene sequence: CDR1 SGDLS, CDR2 YYNGEE. CDR3 bases: TGTGCCAGCAGCGAAACCTATAGCGGGAGGGCCTCAGATACGCAGTATTTT. Protein sequence: CASSETYSGRASDTQYF.

With respect to this clone: The same CDR3 can be traced to other DNA sequences in this sample. This chain links TRBV9 with TRBJ2-2, with D perhaps TRBD1 (6 bases). Germline assignment: CDR1 SGDLS and CDR2 YYNGEE. V shed 2 bases and J shed 0 bases, with 8 bases lying between them. The CDR3 length is 15 residues. The chain's CDR3 is CASSVTGANTGELFF. For the CDR3, the DNA is TGTGCCAGCAGCGTGACAGGCGCGAACACCGGGGAGCTGTTTTTT.

This chain uses TRBV30 with TRBJ1-6; D not certain. The CDR3 is 14 amino acids. V lost 5 bases and J lost 10, with 18 bases in between. Germline V gene lookup returns CDR1 GTSNPN and CDR2 SVGIG (reference sequence). The CDR3 protein is CAWAQAPLGSPLHF. The CDR3 DNA follows: TGTGCCTGGGCCCAGGCCCCGCTTGGATCACCCCTCCACTTT. The whole variable domain, filled in from reference TRBV30 and TRBJ1-6, reads SQTIHQWPATLVQPVGSPLSLECTVEGTSNPNLYWYRQAAGRGLQLLFYSVGIGQISSEVPQNLSASRPQDRQFILSSKKLLLSDSGFYLCAWAQAPLGSPLHFGNGTRLTVT.

The rearrangement uses TRBV7-8 and TRBJ2-7; 7 nucleotides agree with TRBD2. Trimming took 2 bases from V and 6 from J; bases not matched to a gene: 7. Germline-derived CDR1 and CDR2 are SGHVS and FQNEAQ. The CDR3 covers 14 residues. CDR3 bases: TGTGCCAGCAGCTTACCCTCGGGGGGAGGCGAGCAGTACTTC. Amino acid sequence: CASSLPSGGGEQYF.

This chain connects TRBV7-9 to TRBJ2-3; D might be TRBD2 (5 bases). V was shortened by 2 bases and J by 5 bases, with 11 bases between the two germline ends. CDR1 is SEHNR, CDR2 FQNEAQ, per germline (reference sequence). The CDR3 covers 14 residues. In nucleotides, the CDR3 is TGTGCCAGCAGCTTAATTGCAGGAGGAGATACGCAGTATTTT. Its translation is CASSLIAGGDTQYF.

The V and J genes are TRBV7-9 and TRBJ2-5; perhaps TRBD2 as D (6 bases). The V and J ends lost 0 bases and 7 bases respectively, with 12 bases between them. The V gene's germline CDR1 is SEHNR and CDR2 FQNEAQ (reference sequence). The CDR3 covers 14 residues. The CDR3 loop reads CASSLAGPGGTQYF. The DNA of the CDR3 is TGTGCCAGCAGCTTAGCCGGGCCCGGGGGGACCCAGTACTTC.

J is TRBJ1-5 and V is TRBV5-5; tentative D call: TRBD1 (5 bases). Germline V CDR1 and CDR2: SGHKS, YYEKEE (reference sequence). The CDR3 runs to 14 residues. V dropped 1 base and J dropped 2 bases, with 7 bases sitting between them. The CDR3 DNA sequence: TGTGCCAGCAGCTTGTTAGGGGGCAATCAGCCCCAGCATTTT. Translated, it gives CASSLLGGNQPQHF.

The V gene is TRBV18, the J gene TRBJ2-7, with 9 bases identical to TRBD1. CDR1 KGHSH and CDR2 LQKENI come from the germline V gene. V was clipped by 3 bases and J by 2 bases; unmatched bases: 5. This CDR3 is built from 15 residues. The chain's CDR3 is CASSPWTGAPYEQYF. CDR3 sequence (DNA): TGTGCCAGCTCACCCTGGACAGGGGCCCCCTACGAGCAGTACTTC.

V gene TRBV5-1 combines with J gene TRBJ2-1; D gene unclear. The germline V gene encodes CDR1 SGHRS and CDR2 YFSETQ. The CDR3 totals 15 residues. Trimming stripped 4 bases from V and 0 bases from J, with 11 bases between. The CDR3 coding sequence is TGCGCCAGCAGCGTGACTGCTAACTCCTACAATGAGCAGTTCTTC. It specifies CASSVTANSYNEQFF.

The CDR3: CASSVLRGGNNYGYTF. The CDR3 bases are TGTGCCAGCAGTGTACTTCGCGGGGGAAACAACTATGGCTACACCTTC. The chain couples TRBV2 to TRBJ1-2; D may be TRBD1 (5 bases). The V end was cut by 4 bases, the J end by 2 bases, with 17 bases between. The CDR3 extends over 16 amino acids. CDR1 and CDR2 (germline): SNHLY, FYNNEI.

The chain joins TRBV28 to TRBJ2-2, with no clear D. Germline V CDR1 and CDR2: MDHEN, SYDVKM. Deletions cut 6 bases from V and 4 bases from J, with 18 bases between. The CDR3 is 16 residues long. CDR3 sequence: CASSPDWGWGTGELFF. In DNA form, the CDR3 reads TGTGCCAGCAGCCCAGACTGGGGATGGGGCACCGGGGAGCTGTTTTTT.

This chain links TRBV5-6 with TRBJ2-2; TRBD2 agrees at 15 bases. CDR3 length: 18 residues. Trimming at V came to 0 bases and at J to 5 bases, leaving 5 bases not matched to a gene. CDR1 is SGHDT, CDR2 YYEEEE, per germline. This CDR3 is CASSLVGLAGGATGELFF. The CDR3 DNA reads as TGTGCCAGCAGCTTGGTCGGACTAGCGGGAGGGGCGACCGGGGAGCTGTTTTTT.

The V call is TRBV30, the J call TRBJ2-7; TRBD1 matches 7 bases. V lost 3 bases to trimming and J lost 2 bases; unmatched junction nucleotides: 7. This CDR3 has 14 residues. Germline CDR1 and CDR2: GTSNPN and SVGIG (reference sequence). DNA for the CDR3: TGTGCCTGGAGAACAAACAGGGGCCCCTACGAGCAGTACTTC. This codes for CAWRTNRGPYEQYF. The full variable domain, with the rest looked up from reference TRBV30 and TRBJ2-7, is SQTIHQWPATLVQPVGSPLSLECTVEGTSNPNLYWYRQAAGRGLQLLFYSVGIGQISSEVPQNLSASRPQDRQFILSSKKLLLSDSGFYLCAWRTNRGPYEQYFGPGTRLTVT.

This chain uses TRBV5-4 with TRBJ2-1; 12 bases match TRBD2. Trimming removed 3 bases from V and 7 bases from J; junction bases left unmatched: 8. The CDR3 runs 16 residues. CDR1 and CDR2 (germline): SGHNT, YYREEE (reference sequence). The CDR3 nucleotides are TGTGCCAGCAGCTCCTTGACTAGCGGGAGTGGGAATGAGCAGTTCTTC. Translated, it gives CASSSLTSGSGNEQFF.

A few counts support this clone. CDR3 sequence: CASSITRASGRFYEQYF. CDR3 DNA sequence: TGTGCCAGTAGTATTACGCGGGCTAGCGGGAGGTTCTACGAGCAGTACTTC. The gene calls are TRBV19 and TRBJ2-7, with 11 positions matching TRBD2. This CDR3 region has 17 residues. Germline-derived CDR1 and CDR2 are LNHDA and SQIVND (reference sequence). Germline trimming cut 3 bases from V and 3 bases from J; bases unmatched to any gene: 10. The full variable domain, in which reference TRBV19 and TRBJ2-7 provide the parts outside the CDR3, is DGGITQSPKYLFRKEGQNVTLSCEQNLNHDAMYWYRQDPGQGLRLIYYSQIVNDFQKGDIAEGYSVSREKKESFPLTVTSAQKNPTAFYLCASSITRASGRFYEQYFGPGTRLTVT.

The chain joins TRBV5-1 to TRBJ2-7; D is tentatively TRBD1 or TRBD2 (5 bases each). CDR1 and CDR2 from the germline V gene are SGHRS and YFSETQ. There are 14 residues in the CDR3. Deletions cut 7 bases from V and 0 bases from J, with 14 bases between. The CDR3 coding sequence is TGCGCCAGCCGGATCGGGACCTACTCCTACGAGCAGTACTTC. It translates to CASRIGTYSYEQYF.

As to this clone: The sample has other DNA sequences that encode this CDR3 too. The chain joins TRBV5-6 to TRBJ1-3; D is undetermined. The CDR3 runs to 14 residues. Per germline, CDR1 SGHDT and CDR2 YYEEEE. The V end was cut by 1 base, the J end by 4 bases, with 9 bases between. Here the CDR3 reads CASSLWGSGNTIYF. The DNA for the CDR3 is TGTGCCAGCAGCTTGTGGGGATCCGGAAACACCATATATTTT.

This chain connects TRBV7-9 to TRBJ2-7; 8 nucleotides match TRBD1. Germline CDR1 is SEHNR and CDR2 is FQNEAQ (reference sequence). The CDR3 loop spans 14 amino acids. Trimming at V came to 2 bases and at J to 3 bases, leaving 3 bases not matched to a gene. The CDR3 loop is CASSLRTGGYEQYF. The CDR3 DNA reads as TGTGCCAGCAGCTTAAGAACAGGGGGCTACGAGCAGTACTTC. Full variable domain (missing parts from reference TRBV7-9 and TRBJ2-7): DTGVSQNPRHKITKRGQNVTFRCDPISEHNRLYWYRQTLGQGPEFLTYFQNEAQLEKSRLLSDRFSAERPKGSFSTLEIQRTEQGDSAMYLCASSLRTGGYEQYFGPGTRLTVT.

This clone was seen a single time. The rearrangement links TRBV7-2 to TRBJ2-1; 9 nucleotides agree with TRBD2. The germline gives CDR1 SGHTA, CDR2 FQGNSA. The CDR3 runs 17 residues. V lost 0 bases to trimming and J lost 6 bases; unmatched junction nucleotides: 9. The chain's CDR3 is CASSLAWTSAGSNEQFF. CDR3 bases: TGTGCCAGCAGCTTAGCCTGGACTAGCGCAGGGTCCAATGAGCAGTTCTTC.

The chain joins TRBV5-1 to TRBJ2-7; the match to TRBD1 covers 10 bases. The V segment lost 4 bases and the J segment 4 bases; nucleotides outside the gene matches: 8. The CDR3 runs to 15 residues. Looked up from germline, CDR1 is SGHRS and CDR2 is YFSETQ. The CDR3 sequence is CASSDLRQGAYEQYF. The CDR3 nucleotides read TGCGCCAGCAGCGACCTTAGACAGGGGGCGTACGAGCAGTACTTC.

V gene TRBV28 combines with J gene TRBJ2-5, with 8 bases matching TRBD2. This CDR3 is 17 amino acids long. Germline V gives CDR1 MDHEN, CDR2 SYDVKM. V shed 5 bases and J 0 bases; nucleotides not matched to a gene: 11. The CDR3 DNA reads as TGTGCCAGCAGTCGCCGCCGGGGGGGCCCGAACCAAGAGACCCAGTACTTC. As protein: CASSRRRGGPNQETQYF.

The chain employs TRBV27 and TRBJ2-5; TRBD1 matches 7 bases. The CDR3 length is 14 residues. After removal of 4 bases from V and 3 bases from J, the junction contained 5 bases not matched to a gene. The germline gives CDR1 MNHEY, CDR2 SMNVEV (reference sequence). For the CDR3, the DNA is TGTGCCAGCAGTTACCTGGACAGGAAAGAGACCCAGTACTTC. Translating it yields CASSYLDRKETQYF.

The V gene is TRBV21-1, the J gene TRBJ2-7; TRBD2 was called by the table and not checked on the DNA. TRBV21-1 is noted as a pseudogene. The CDR3 length is 14 residues. CDR3 sequence reads: CASTRGSLSYEQYF. CDR3 in DNA: TGTGCCAGTACCCGCGGGAGCCTCTCCTACGAGCAGTACTTC.

J is TRBJ1-1 and V is TRBV27, with D possibly TRBD1 on 5 matching bases. Germline loops: CDR1 MNHEY, CDR2 SMNVEV (reference sequence). This CDR3 has 11 amino acids. With 3 bases removed from V and 9 bases from J, the gap between germline ends came to 8 bases. CDR3: CASSLWGQAFF. DNA of the CDR3: TGTGCCAGCAGTTTGTGGGGCCAAGCTTTCTTT.